These 23 T cell receptor beta chains came from one sample sequenced in a study of blood T cell repertoires in COVID-19. Repertoires were generated with immunoSEQ multiplex PCR, while TCRdb's copy carries only in-frame clones and drops some. The sample yields around 200,000 clones, roughly 85% seen once. The sequencing input was PBMCs or T cells enriched from blood (not recorded which). Every receptor here comes from a man aged 40-49 years who had recovered from COVID-19.

The chain employs TRBV20-1 and TRBJ2-3, with 7 bases aligning to TRBD2. V dropped 3 bases and J dropped 5; count of bases not matched to a gene: 11. CDR1 DFQATT and CDR2 SNEGSKA come from the germline V gene (reference sequence). This CDR3 spans 15 amino acids. CDR3 DNA: TGCAGTGCTAGTCTGGCGGGAGAAGGGTTAGATACGCAGTATTTT. Its protein is CSASLAGEGLDTQYF.

The J gene is TRBJ1-1, the V gene TRBV5-5; D might be TRBD1 (6 bases). The germline V and J ends were trimmed by 0 bases and 1 base, with 13 bases remaining between them. This CDR3 has 16 amino acids. Germline lookup yields CDR1 SGHKS and CDR2 YYEKEE (reference sequence). CDR3 nucleotide sequence: TGTGCCAGCAGCTTGGGAAGCGGGGGGGCGAACACTGAAGCTTTCTTT. It translates to CASSLGSGGANTEAFF. The full variable domain, rest sourced from reference TRBV5-5 and TRBJ1-1, is DAGVTQSPTHLIKTRGQQVTLRCSPISGHKSVSWYQQVLGQGPQFIFQYYEKEERGRGNFPDRFSARQFPNYSSELNVNALLLGDSALYLCASSLGSGGANTEAFFGQGTRLTVV.

The chain uses TRBV19 and TRBJ1-5, with D hard to call. From germline, CDR1 is LNHDA and CDR2 SQIVND (reference sequence). This CDR3 spans 13 amino acids. The germline V and J ends were trimmed by 4 bases and 6 bases, with 10 bases remaining between them. The CDR3 is CASSRERLQPQHF. The CDR3 DNA follows: TGTGCCAGTAGTAGGGAGCGGCTTCAGCCCCAGCATTTT. The full variable domain, completed using reference TRBV19 and TRBJ1-5, is DGGITQSPKYLFRKEGQNVTLSCEQNLNHDAMYWYRQDPGQGLRLIYYSQIVNDFQKGDIAEGYSVSREKKESFPLTVTSAQKNPTAFYLCASSRERLQPQHFGDGTRLSIL.

Only one count was recorded for this clone. The chain carries TRBV9 and TRBJ2-2; TRBD2 agrees at 8 bases. Germline CDR1 and CDR2: SGDLS and YYNGEE. V shed 2 bases, J shed 4 bases, and the junction held 7 bases outside the gene matches. The CDR3 has 16 amino acids. In DNA, the CDR3 is TGTGCCAGCAGCGTCCCGGGACTAGTTTCCACCGGGGAGCTGTTTTTT. Its translation: CASSVPGLVSTGELFF.

The rearrangement uses TRBV7-9 and TRBJ1-2; a weak D match, TRBD1 (6 bases). This CDR3 has 13 residues. Germline V gene lookup returns CDR1 SEHNR and CDR2 FQNEAQ (reference sequence). Trimming left V 5 bases short and J 7 bases short, with 14 bases between. This CDR3 is CASSVAGAAGYTF. In nucleotides, the CDR3 is TGTGCCAGCAGCGTCGCAGGGGCCGCTGGCTACACCTTC.

In its sample, this clone was seen once. The chain carries TRBV9 and TRBJ2-2; TRBD2 aligns across 9 bases. CDR1 and CDR2 from the germline V gene are SGDLS and YYNGEE. J lost 0 bases, V lost 3 bases, and 3 bases had no gene match. CDR3 length: 16 residues. CDR3: CASSARTSANTGELFF. The CDR3 DNA is TGTGCCAGCAGCGCTAGGACTAGCGCGAACACCGGGGAGCTGTTTTTT.

The V gene is TRBV28, the J gene TRBJ2-7; perhaps TRBD1 as D (6 bases). Germline CDR1 and CDR2: MDHEN and SYDVKM. V was trimmed by 5 bases and J by 3 bases, leaving 14 bases between them. The CDR3 is 14 residues long. The CDR3 sequence is CASSGGRYYYEQYF. The CDR3 DNA reads TGTGCCAGCAGTGGGGGCAGGTACTACTACGAGCAGTACTTC.

The chain uses TRBV11-2 and TRBJ2-3; D might be TRBD2 (6 bases). Germline assignment: CDR1 SGHAT and CDR2 FQNNGV. This CDR3 region has 18 residues. The V end was cut by 8 bases, the J end by 0 bases, with 24 bases between. CDR3 bases: TGTGCCAGCGCGACGACTAGGGGTAAAAGGGCGAGCACAGATACGCAGTATTTT. It specifies CASATTRGKRASTDTQYF. Based on the CDR3 plus reference TRBV11-2 and TRBJ2-3, the full variable domain is EAGVAQSPRYKIIEKRQSVAFWCNPISGHATLYWYQQILGQGPKLLIQFQNNGVVDDSQLPKDRFSAERLKGVDSTLKIQPAKLEDSAVYLCASATTRGKRASTDTQYFGPGTRLTVL.

The genes are TRBV7-8 and TRBJ1-2; maybe TRBD1 (6 bases). The germline V gene encodes CDR1 SGHVS and CDR2 FQNEAQ. This CDR3 contains 16 residues. The V end was cut by 8 bases, the J end by 4 bases, with 23 bases between. CDR3 protein: CASASSLGSGVYGYTF. CDR3 in DNA: TGTGCCAGCGCCAGCAGCTTAGGTTCAGGGGTCTATGGCTACACCTTC. Using reference TRBV7-8 and TRBJ1-2 for the parts outside the CDR3, the full variable domain is GAGVSQSPRYKVAKRGQDVALRCDPISGHVSLFWYQQALGQGPEFLTYFQNEAQLDKSGLPSDRFFAERPEGSVSTLKIQRTQQEDSAVYLCASASSLGSGVYGYTFGSGTRLTVV.

The V gene is TRBV7-9, the J gene TRBJ2-2, with 7 bases matching TRBD1. The V segment lost 2 bases and the J segment 5 bases; nucleotides outside the gene matches: 2. The CDR3 is 14 residues long. Germline V gives CDR1 SEHNR, CDR2 FQNEAQ (reference sequence). The CDR3 region is CASSLTGVTGELFF. CDR3 nucleotide sequence: TGTGCCAGCAGCTTAACAGGGGTGACCGGGGAGCTGTTTTTT.

On this clone: One end of the junction varies from germline; a read error may be responsible. This chain joins TRBV28 and TRBJ2-7; D not certain. Germline V gene data show CDR1 as MDHEN and CDR2 as SYDVKM. The CDR3 is made up of 15 amino acids. CDR3 sequence (DNA): TGTGCCAGCAATTTAGTCCCCTCTAACCCCTACGAGCAGTACTTC. It encodes CASNLVPSNPYEQYF.

V usage is TRBV24-1 and J usage is TRBJ2-1, with 9 nucleotides matching TRBD1. V lost 7 bases, J lost 3 bases, and 9 bases stayed unmatched. Per germline, CDR1 KGHDR and CDR2 SFDVKD. This CDR3 is 16 amino acids long. As DNA, the CDR3 is TGTGCCACCAGAAGCGCCGGGACAGGGAGCTACAATGAGCAGTTCTTC. This gives the protein CATRSAGTGSYNEQFF.

The rearrangement links TRBV14 to TRBJ1-2; TRBD1 is a possible D gene (5 bases). The germline gives CDR1 SGHDN, CDR2 FVKESK. This CDR3 is 14 amino acids long. Trimming took off 2 bases at V and 4 bases at J, with 11 bases between the two ends. This CDR3 reads CASSQFTGAYGYTF. DNA for the CDR3: TGTGCCAGCAGCCAATTTACAGGAGCCTATGGCTACACCTTC.

The chain carries TRBV7-8 and TRBJ1-5, with D maybe TRBD1 (5 bases). Germline lookup yields CDR1 SGHVS and CDR2 FQNEAQ. V lost 2 bases and J 3 bases, leaving 14 bases between the germline ends. This CDR3 region has 16 residues. The CDR3 DNA reads TGTGCCAGCAGCTTAAAACAGGCCCTCCCCAATCAGCCCCAGCATTTT. Translating it yields CASSLKQALPNQPQHF.

The chain carries TRBV5-4 and TRBJ2-7; D call uncertain. The V and J ends lost 5 bases and 3 bases respectively, with 15 bases between them. CDR1 is SGHNT and CDR2 is YYREEE in the germline V gene (reference sequence). The length of the CDR3 is 14 residues. The CDR3 DNA is TGTGCCAGCAGTTTGCCCGGGTCCGGCTACGAGCAGTACTTC. Protein product: CASSLPGSGYEQYF.

This chain connects TRBV14 to TRBJ2-5, with no clear D. V lost 2 bases, J lost 0 bases, and 7 bases lay in between. The CDR3 spans 14 residues. CDR1 is SGHDN and CDR2 is FVKESK in the germline V gene. CDR3: CASSQSLYQETQYF. The CDR3 DNA is TGTGCCAGCAGCCAATCACTTTACCAAGAGACCCAGTACTTC.

The sample holds a few counts of this clone. The gene calls are TRBV19 and TRBJ1-2; no reliable D call. With 6 bases removed from V and 8 bases from J, the gap between germline ends came to 13 bases. Germline loops: CDR1 LNHDA, CDR2 SQIVND (reference sequence). The CDR3 covers 12 residues. The CDR3 bases are TGTGCCAGTAGCCTTGGAGTTAGCGGCTACACCTTC. Translation: CASSLGVSGYTF.

This clone occurred a few times. This chain joins TRBV6-6 and TRBJ2-1, with D unclear. The V and J ends lost 5 bases and 2 bases respectively, with 7 bases between them. CDR3 length: 13 residues. Germline CDR1 MNHNY, CDR2 SVGAGI (reference sequence). The CDR3 sequence is CASSPGPYNEQFF. The CDR3 nucleotides read TGTGCCAGCAGTCCTGGCCCCTACAATGAGCAGTTCTTC.

CDR3 DNA sequence: TGTGCCAGCAGCTGGGGGACTAGCGGTTTTCAAGAGACCCAGTACTTC. This gives the protein CASSWGTSGFQETQYF. The chain carries TRBV5-6 and TRBJ2-5, with 11 bases matching TRBD2. V lost 3 bases and J lost 2; bases outside the gene matches: 6. The CDR3 contains 16 residues. Germline CDR1 reads SGHDT; CDR2 reads YYEEEE. The full variable domain, with the rest looked up from reference TRBV5-6 and TRBJ2-5, is DAGVTQSPTHLIKTRGQQVTLRCSPKSGHDTVSWYQQALGQGPQFIFQYYEEEERQRGNFPDRFSGHQFPNYSSELNVNALLLGDSALYLCASSWGTSGFQETQYFGPGTRLLVL.

In this sample, this clone turned up a few times. The chain employs TRBV10-3 and TRBJ1-2; D unclear. This CDR3 has 13 amino acids. Looked up from germline, CDR1 is ENHRY and CDR2 is SYGVKD. Deletions cut 6 bases from V and 6 bases from J, with 14 bases between. CDR3 sequence (DNA): TGTGCCATCAGGCTAAGAGGGAAGGATGGCTACACCTTC. Protein sequence: CAIRLRGKDGYTF.

The chain links TRBV30 to TRBJ1-4, with TRBD1 matching 7 bases. From germline, CDR1 is GTSNPN and CDR2 SVGIG (reference sequence). The CDR3 is 15 amino acids. The trim removed 8 bases at V and 7 bases at J, leaving 16 bases unmatched. In DNA, the CDR3 is TGTGCCGGGATCCATCCACAGGGGAGTAGTGAAAAACTGTTTTTT. It is translated as CAGIHPQGSSEKLFF.

The rearrangement joins TRBV9 to TRBJ1-2; TRBD1 might be the D (6 bases). Germline V lookup: CDR1 SGDLS, CDR2 YYNGEE. CDR3 length: 13 residues. V dropped 0 bases and J dropped 7 bases, with 10 bases sitting between them. CDR3 nucleotides: TGTGCCAGCAGCGTAGCAGGGGCGCGTGGCTACACCTTC. This translates into CASSVAGARGYTF.

The V gene is TRBV28, the J gene TRBJ2-1, with 7 bases identical to TRBD2. V dropped 2 bases and J dropped 2; count of bases not matched to a gene: 18. CDR3 length: 20 residues. Germline CDR1 and CDR2: MDHEN and SYDVKM. CDR3 amino acids: CASSLATVMSWEGPYNEQFF. CDR3 bases: TGTGCCAGCAGTTTAGCAACGGTTATGAGCTGGGAGGGGCCCTACAATGAGCAGTTCTTC.